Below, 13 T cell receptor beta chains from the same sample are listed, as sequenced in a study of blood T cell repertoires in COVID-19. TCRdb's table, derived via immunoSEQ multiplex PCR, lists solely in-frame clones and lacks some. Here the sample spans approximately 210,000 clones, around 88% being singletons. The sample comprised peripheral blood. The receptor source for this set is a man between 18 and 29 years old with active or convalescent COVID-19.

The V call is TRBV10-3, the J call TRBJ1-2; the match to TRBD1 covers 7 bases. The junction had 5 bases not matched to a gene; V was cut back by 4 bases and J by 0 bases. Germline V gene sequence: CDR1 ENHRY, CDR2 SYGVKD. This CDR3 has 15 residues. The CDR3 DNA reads TGTGCCATCAGTGGGGGGACAGATGCTAACTATGGCTACACCTTC. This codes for CAISGGTDANYGYTF.

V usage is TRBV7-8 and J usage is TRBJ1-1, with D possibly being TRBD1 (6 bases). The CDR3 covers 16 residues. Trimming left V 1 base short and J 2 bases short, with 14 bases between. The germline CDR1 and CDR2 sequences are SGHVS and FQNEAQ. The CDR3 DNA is TGTGCCAGCAGCTTAGGCTCCGCAGGGGTCAACACTGAAGCTTTCTTT. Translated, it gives CASSLGSAGVNTEAFF.

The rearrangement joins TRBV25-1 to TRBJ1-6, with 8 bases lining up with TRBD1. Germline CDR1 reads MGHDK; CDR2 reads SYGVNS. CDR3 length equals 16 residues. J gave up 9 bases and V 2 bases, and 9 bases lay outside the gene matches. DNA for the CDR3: TGTGCCAGCAGTGAACCCCGGACAGGGCTTGGTTCACCCCTCCACTTT. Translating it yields CASSEPRTGLGSPLHF. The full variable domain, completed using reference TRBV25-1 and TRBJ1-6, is EADIYQTPRYLVIGTGKKITLECSQTMGHDKMYWYQQDPGMELHLIHYSYGVNSTEKGDLSSESTVSRIRTEHFPLTLESARPSHTSQYLCASSEPRTGLGSPLHFGNGTRLTVT.

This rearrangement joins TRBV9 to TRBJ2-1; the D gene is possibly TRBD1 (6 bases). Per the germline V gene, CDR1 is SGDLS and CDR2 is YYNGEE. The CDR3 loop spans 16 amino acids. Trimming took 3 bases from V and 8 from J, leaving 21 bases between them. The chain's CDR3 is CASSAGQTGSTDEQFF. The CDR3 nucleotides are TGTGCCAGCAGCGCCGGTCAGACAGGATCCACCGATGAGCAGTTCTTC.

The CDR3 sequence: CASSDTGKWSPLHF. CDR3 bases: TGTGCCAGCAGCGACACAGGCAAATGGTCACCCCTCCACTTT. V is TRBV5-4 and J is TRBJ1-6; D perhaps matches TRBD1 (5 bases). V shed 4 bases and J shed 10 bases, with 15 bases lying between them. Germline V gives CDR1 SGHNT, CDR2 YYREEE (reference sequence). The CDR3 contains 14 residues.

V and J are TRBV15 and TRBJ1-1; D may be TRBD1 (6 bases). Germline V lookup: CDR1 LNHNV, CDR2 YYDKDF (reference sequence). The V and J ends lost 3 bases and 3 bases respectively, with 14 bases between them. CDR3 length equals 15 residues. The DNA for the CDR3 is TGTGCCACCAGCAGTGACAGGATATCGGACACTGAAGCTTTCTTT. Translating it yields CATSSDRISDTEAFF.

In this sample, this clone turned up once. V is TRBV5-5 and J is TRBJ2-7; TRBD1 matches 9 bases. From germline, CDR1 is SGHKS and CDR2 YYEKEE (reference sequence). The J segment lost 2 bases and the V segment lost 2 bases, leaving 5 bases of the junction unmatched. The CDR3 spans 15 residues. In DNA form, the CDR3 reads TGTGCCAGCAGCTTCGACAGGGGGGCTACCTACGAGCAGTACTTC. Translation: CASSFDRGATYEQYF.

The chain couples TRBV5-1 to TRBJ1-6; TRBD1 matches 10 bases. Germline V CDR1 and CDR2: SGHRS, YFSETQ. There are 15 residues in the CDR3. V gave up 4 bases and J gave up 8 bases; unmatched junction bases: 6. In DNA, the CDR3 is TGCGCCAGCAGCAAAACGGACAGGGGGGATTCACCCCTCCACTTT. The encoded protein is CASSKTDRGDSPLHF.

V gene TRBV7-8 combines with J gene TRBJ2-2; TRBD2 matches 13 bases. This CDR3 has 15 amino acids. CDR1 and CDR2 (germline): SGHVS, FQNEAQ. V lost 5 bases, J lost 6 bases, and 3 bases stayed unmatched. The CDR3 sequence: CASSTSGRGPGELFF. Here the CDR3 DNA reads TGTGCCAGCAGCACTAGCGGGAGGGGGCCCGGGGAGCTGTTTTTT.

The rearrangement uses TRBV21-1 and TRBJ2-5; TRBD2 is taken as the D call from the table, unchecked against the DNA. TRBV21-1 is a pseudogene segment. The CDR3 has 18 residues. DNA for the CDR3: TGTGCCAGCAGCAAAGAGGGGAATGACAGAACTAGCGCGGAGACCCAGTACTTC. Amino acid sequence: CASSKEGNDRTSAETQYF.

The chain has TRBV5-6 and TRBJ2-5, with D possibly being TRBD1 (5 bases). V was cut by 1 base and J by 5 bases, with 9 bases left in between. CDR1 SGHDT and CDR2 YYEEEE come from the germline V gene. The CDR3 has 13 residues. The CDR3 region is CASSLPPGETQYF. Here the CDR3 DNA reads TGTGCCAGCAGCTTGCCGCCAGGGGAGACCCAGTACTTC.

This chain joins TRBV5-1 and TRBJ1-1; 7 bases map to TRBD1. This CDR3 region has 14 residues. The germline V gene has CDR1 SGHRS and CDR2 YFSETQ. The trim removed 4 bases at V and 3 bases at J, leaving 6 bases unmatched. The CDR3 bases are TGCGCCAGCAGCCCGACAGGGTTCTACACTGAAGCTTTCTTT. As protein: CASSPTGFYTEAFF.

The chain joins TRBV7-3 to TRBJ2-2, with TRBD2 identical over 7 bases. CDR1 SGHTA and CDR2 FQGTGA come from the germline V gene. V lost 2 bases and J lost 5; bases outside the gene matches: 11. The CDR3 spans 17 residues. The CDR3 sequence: CASSLGIDAGVTGELFF. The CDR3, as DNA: TGTGCCAGCAGCTTAGGTATAGACGCGGGAGTAACCGGGGAGCTGTTTTTT.